The 15 T cell receptor beta chains below were found in one sample sequenced in a study of cytomegalovirus exposure and HLA in healthy donors. Both 60 Vbeta primers and 13 Jbeta primers went into the PCR. Assay used: immunoSEQ multiplex PCR; TCRdb lists only in-frame clones, some missing. The sample has roughly 120,000 clones, approximately 73% seen once. Specimen: PBMCs. The receptor source for this set is a man aged 60 to 69 in good health and CMV-seropositive.

This clone has a handful of counts. DNA for the CDR3: TGTGCCAGCAGGGATGGGGGGGGCTCCTACGAGCAGTACTTC. It encodes CASRDGGGSYEQYF. The chain combines TRBV27 with TRBJ2-7, with 7 bases that match TRBD2. There are 14 residues in the CDR3. From germline, CDR1 is MNHEY and CDR2 SMNVEV (reference sequence). The V and J ends lost 6 bases and 0 bases, in that order; junction bases with no gene match: 5.

Concerning this clone: Compared with germline, one end of the junction differs, possibly owing to a read error. The V gene is TRBV7-3, the J gene TRBJ2-3; possible D gene TRBD1, 7 bases. The germline CDR1 and CDR2 sequences are SGHTA and FQGTGA. CDR3 length: 14 residues. The CDR3 loop is CATSAGQTTDTQYF. For the CDR3, the DNA is TGTGCCACCAGCGCGGGACAGACCACAGATACGCAGTATTTT.

The chain employs TRBV5-4 and TRBJ1-3; the D gene is possibly TRBD1 (5 bases). Germline CDR1 is SGHNT and CDR2 is YYREEE (reference sequence). This CDR3 spans 15 amino acids. Trimming shortened V by 2 bases and J by 4 bases, and 13 bases separated the two germline ends. The CDR3 spells CASSFGGTQGNTIYF. The DNA of the CDR3 is TGTGCCAGCAGCTTTGGCGGGACTCAAGGAAACACCATATATTTT.

The V gene is TRBV27, the J gene TRBJ1-2, with D perhaps TRBD1 (6 bases). Germline lookup yields CDR1 MNHEY and CDR2 SMNVEV (reference sequence). This CDR3 spans 16 amino acids. Trimming removed 5 bases from V and 2 bases from J, with 18 bases in between. CDR3 residues: CASSPSSGARNYGYTF. CDR3 nucleotides: TGTGCCAGCAGTCCCTCCTCAGGGGCAAGGAACTATGGCTACACCTTC.

This rearrangement joins TRBV5-1 to TRBJ2-1, with 9 bases fitting TRBD2. CDR3 size: 15 residues. The ends lost 2 bases at V and 9 bases at J; junction bases unmatched: 9. The V gene's germline CDR1 is SGHRS and CDR2 YFSETQ. CDR3 DNA sequence: TGCGCCAGCAGCTTAGTGGCGGGGGGGCACGGTGAGCAGTTCTTC. Its protein is CASSLVAGGHGEQFF.

This clone was picked up a small number of times. The chain employs TRBV5-6 and TRBJ1-5, with D possibly being TRBD1 (6 bases). This CDR3 spans 15 amino acids. The germline CDR1 and CDR2 sequences are SGHDT and YYEEEE. V shed 3 bases and J shed 1 base, with 11 bases lying between them. Here the CDR3 reads CASSWGGHSNQPQHF. The CDR3 DNA reads as TGTGCCAGCAGCTGGGGGGGACACAGCAATCAGCCCCAGCATTTT.

The V and J genes are TRBV2 and TRBJ2-2; 15 bases match TRBD2. Looked up from germline, CDR1 is SNHLY and CDR2 is FYNNEI. The CDR3 is 17 residues long. V dropped 5 bases and J dropped 3; count of bases not matched to a gene: 4. CDR3: CASSWTSGGADTGELFF. The CDR3, as DNA: TGTGCCAGCAGTTGGACTAGCGGGGGGGCCGACACCGGGGAGCTGTTTTTT.

CDR3 protein: CASSNWTGNQPQHF. The CDR3 region has the DNA TGTGCCAGCAGCAACTGGACAGGGAATCAGCCCCAGCATTTT. The chain employs TRBV7-9 and TRBJ1-5; 8 bases are a match to TRBD1. The germline V gene encodes CDR1 SEHNR and CDR2 FQNEAQ (reference sequence). The CDR3 loop spans 14 amino acids. With 5 bases clipped from V and 4 bases from J, the junction kept 4 bases outside the gene matches.

A few counts support this clone. Here the CDR3 DNA reads TGTGCCAGTTGGCAGAGCTTCTTACAGGGGCGGCAGCCCCAGCATTTT. Its translation: CASWQSFLQGRQPQHF. V is TRBV28 and J is TRBJ1-5; 7 bases agree with TRBD1. The CDR3 totals 16 residues. The V segment lost 9 bases and the J segment 7 bases; nucleotides outside the gene matches: 18. Germline lookup yields CDR1 MDHEN and CDR2 SYDVKM.

The V call is TRBV7-2, the J call TRBJ1-6; the match to TRBD1 covers 8 bases. Germline assignment: CDR1 SGHTA and CDR2 FQGNSA. The CDR3 is made up of 14 amino acids. V lost 4 bases to trimming and J lost 7 bases; unmatched junction nucleotides: 3. The CDR3 sequence is CASSYRTGNSPLHF. In DNA, the CDR3 is TGTGCCAGCAGCTACAGGACAGGGAATTCACCCCTCCACTTT.

The rearrangement joins TRBV15 to TRBJ2-1, with 7 positions matching TRBD1. Germline V lookup: CDR1 LNHNV, CDR2 YYDKDF (reference sequence). This CDR3 spans 14 amino acids. J gave up 4 bases and V 5 bases, and 5 bases lay outside the gene matches. The CDR3: CATSGTDSYNEQFF. The CDR3 DNA reads as TGTGCCACCAGCGGGACAGACTCTTACAATGAGCAGTTCTTC.

The chain carries TRBV9 and TRBJ2-3; TRBD2 agrees at 10 bases. V trimming: 0 bases; J trimming: 4 bases; junction bases outside the gene matches: 8. CDR1 and CDR2 from the germline V gene are SGDLS and YYNGEE. This CDR3 has 17 amino acids. This CDR3 reads CASSVGVTSGVSDTQYF. DNA for the CDR3: TGTGCCAGCAGCGTAGGGGTAACTAGCGGGGTATCAGATACGCAGTATTTT.

As to this clone: The sample holds other DNA sequences that translate to the same CDR3. The V gene is TRBV7-2, the J gene TRBJ1-1; D remains ambiguous. Trimming removed 5 bases at V and 3 bases at J, with 4 bases between. Germline CDR1 reads SGHTA; CDR2 reads FQGNSA. The CDR3 totals 11 residues. Here the CDR3 DNA reads TGTGCCAGCAGCCCGTACACTGAAGCTTTCTTT. Its protein product is CASSPYTEAFF.

The genes are TRBV9 and TRBJ1-4, with D possibly being TRBD1 (6 bases). V was trimmed by 5 bases and J by 5 bases, leaving 10 bases between them. Germline V gene lookup returns CDR1 SGDLS and CDR2 YYNGEE. The CDR3 runs to 13 residues. The CDR3 DNA reads TGTGCCAGCAGTTCCACAGGGAATGAAAAACTGTTTTTT. Protein sequence: CASSSTGNEKLFF.

This rearrangement joins TRBV11-2 to TRBJ2-5, with 12 bases matching TRBD2. The CDR3 sequence is 16 residues long. Germline V gene sequence: CDR1 SGHAT, CDR2 FQNNGV. Germline trimming cut 5 bases from V and 6 bases from J; bases unmatched to any gene: 10. CDR3 DNA sequence: TGTGCCAGCAGCCCTAGCGGGGGGGCCTGGGTAAAGACCCAGTACTTC. Its protein is CASSPSGGAWVKTQYF.